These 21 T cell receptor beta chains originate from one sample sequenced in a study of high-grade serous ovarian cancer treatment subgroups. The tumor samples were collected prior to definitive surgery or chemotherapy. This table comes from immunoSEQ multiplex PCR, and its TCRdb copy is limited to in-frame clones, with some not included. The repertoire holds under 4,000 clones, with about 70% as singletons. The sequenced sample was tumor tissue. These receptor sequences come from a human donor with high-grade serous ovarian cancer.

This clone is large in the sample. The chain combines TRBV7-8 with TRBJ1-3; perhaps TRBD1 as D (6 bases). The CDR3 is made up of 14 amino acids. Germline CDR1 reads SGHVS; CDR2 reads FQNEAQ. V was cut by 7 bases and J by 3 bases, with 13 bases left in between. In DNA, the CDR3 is TGTGCCAGCACCGGGGGCGATGGTGGAAACACCATATATTTT. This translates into CASTGGDGGNTIYF.

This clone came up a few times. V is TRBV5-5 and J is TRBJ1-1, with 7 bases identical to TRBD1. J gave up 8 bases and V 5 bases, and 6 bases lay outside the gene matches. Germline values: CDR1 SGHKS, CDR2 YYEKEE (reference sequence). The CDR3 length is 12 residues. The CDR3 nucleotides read TGTGCCAGCAGTAGAGGGACAGCCGAAGCTTTCTTT. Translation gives CASSRGTAEAFF.

The CDR3 here is CASREQGGRSNQPQHF. The CDR3 DNA is TGTGCCAGTAGAGAACAGGGGGGACGTAGCAATCAGCCCCAGCATTTT. The J gene is TRBJ1-5, the V gene TRBV19; TRBD1 aligns across 8 bases. CDR1 LNHDA and CDR2 SQIVND come from the germline V gene (reference sequence). The CDR3 totals 16 residues. The junction had 7 bases not matched to a gene; V was cut back by 6 bases and J by 0 bases. The variable domain in full, with the rest retrieved from reference TRBV19 and TRBJ1-5, is DGGITQSPKYLFRKEGQNVTLSCEQNLNHDAMYWYRQDPGQGLRLIYYSQIVNDFQKGDIAEGYSVSREKKESFPLTVTSAQKNPTAFYLCASREQGGRSNQPQHFGDGTRLSIL.

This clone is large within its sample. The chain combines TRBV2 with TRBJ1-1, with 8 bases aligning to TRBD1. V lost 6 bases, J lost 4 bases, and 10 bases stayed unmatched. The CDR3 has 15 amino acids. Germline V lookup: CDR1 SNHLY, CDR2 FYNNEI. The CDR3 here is CASRPGQALGTEAFF. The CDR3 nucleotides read TGTGCCAGCAGGCCGGGACAGGCGCTGGGCACTGAAGCTTTCTTT. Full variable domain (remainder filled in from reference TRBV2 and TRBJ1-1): EPEVTQTPSHQVTQMGQEVILRCVPISNHLYFYWYRQILGQKVEFLVSFYNNEISEKSEIFDDQFSVERPDGSNFTLKIRSTKLEDSAMYFCASRPGQALGTEAFFGQGTRLTVV.

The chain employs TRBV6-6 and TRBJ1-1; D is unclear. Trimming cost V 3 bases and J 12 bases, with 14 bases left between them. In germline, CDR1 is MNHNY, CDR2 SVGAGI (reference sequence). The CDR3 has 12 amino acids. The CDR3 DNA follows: TGTGCCAGCAGTTATTTGGGAGACTCATCTTTCTTT. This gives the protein CASSYLGDSSFF.

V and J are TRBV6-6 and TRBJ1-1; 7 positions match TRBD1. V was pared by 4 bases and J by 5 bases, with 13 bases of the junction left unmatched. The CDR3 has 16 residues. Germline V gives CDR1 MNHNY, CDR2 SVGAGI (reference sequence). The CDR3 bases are TGTGCCAGCAGTTGGGGAGCAGGGAGGGGGCGAACTGAAGCTTTCTTT. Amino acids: CASSWGAGRGRTEAFF.

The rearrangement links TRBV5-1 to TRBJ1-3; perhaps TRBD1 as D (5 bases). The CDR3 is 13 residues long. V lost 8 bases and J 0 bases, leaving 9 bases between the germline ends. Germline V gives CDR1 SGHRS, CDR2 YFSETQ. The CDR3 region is CASTQGSGNTIYF. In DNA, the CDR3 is TGCGCCAGTACCCAGGGCTCTGGAAACACCATATATTTT.

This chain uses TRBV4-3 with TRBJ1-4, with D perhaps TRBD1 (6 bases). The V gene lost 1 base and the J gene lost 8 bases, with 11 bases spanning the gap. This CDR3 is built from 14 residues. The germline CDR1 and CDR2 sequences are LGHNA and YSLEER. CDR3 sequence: CASSQGSRGEKLFF. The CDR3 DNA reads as TGCGCCAGCAGCCAAGGGTCGAGGGGGGAAAAACTGTTTTTT.

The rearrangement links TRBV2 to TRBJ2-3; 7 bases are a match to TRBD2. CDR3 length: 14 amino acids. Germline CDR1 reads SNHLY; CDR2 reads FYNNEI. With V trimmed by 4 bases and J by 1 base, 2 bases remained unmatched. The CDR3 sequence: CASSGLARTDTQYF. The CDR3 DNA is TGTGCCAGCAGTGGACTAGCCCGCACAGATACGCAGTATTTT. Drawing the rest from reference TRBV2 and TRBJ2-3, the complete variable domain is EPEVTQTPSHQVTQMGQEVILRCVPISNHLYFYWYRQILGQKVEFLVSFYNNEISEKSEIFDDQFSVERPDGSNFTLKIRSTKLEDSAMYFCASSGLARTDTQYFGPGTRLTVL.

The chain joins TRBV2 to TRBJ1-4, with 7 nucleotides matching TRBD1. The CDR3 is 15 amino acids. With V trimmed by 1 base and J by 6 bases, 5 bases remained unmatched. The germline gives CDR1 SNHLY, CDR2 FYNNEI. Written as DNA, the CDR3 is TGTGCCAGCAGTGAAGACGGCAGGGGGTATGAAAAACTGTTTTTT. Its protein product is CASSEDGRGYEKLFF.

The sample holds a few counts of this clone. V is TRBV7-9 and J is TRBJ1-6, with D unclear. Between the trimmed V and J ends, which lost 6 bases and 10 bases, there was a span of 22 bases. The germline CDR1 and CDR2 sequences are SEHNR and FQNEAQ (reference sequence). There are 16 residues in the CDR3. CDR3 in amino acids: CASRTWMAGRQSPLHF. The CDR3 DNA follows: TGTGCCAGCAGAACATGGATGGCGGGGAGGCAGTCACCCCTCCACTTT.

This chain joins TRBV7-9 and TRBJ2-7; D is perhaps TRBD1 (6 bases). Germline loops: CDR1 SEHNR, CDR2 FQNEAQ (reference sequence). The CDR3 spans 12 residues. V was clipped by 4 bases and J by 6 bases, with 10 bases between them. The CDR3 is CASSSEGVEQYV. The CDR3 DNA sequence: TGTGCCAGCAGCTCTGAGGGGGTCGAGCAGTACGTC.

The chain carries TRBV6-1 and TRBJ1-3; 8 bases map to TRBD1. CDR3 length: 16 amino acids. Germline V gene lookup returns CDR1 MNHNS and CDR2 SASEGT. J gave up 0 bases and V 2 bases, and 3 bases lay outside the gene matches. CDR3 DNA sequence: TGTGCCAGCAGTGAACGGGACAGGCTCTCTGGAAACACCATATATTTT. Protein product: CASSERDRLSGNTIYF.

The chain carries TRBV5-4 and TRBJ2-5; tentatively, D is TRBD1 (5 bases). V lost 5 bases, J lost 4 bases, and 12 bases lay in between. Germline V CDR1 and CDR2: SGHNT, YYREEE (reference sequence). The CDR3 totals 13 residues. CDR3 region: CASRLQGVETQYF. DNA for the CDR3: TGTGCCAGCAGACTGCAGGGTGTAGAGACCCAGTACTTC.

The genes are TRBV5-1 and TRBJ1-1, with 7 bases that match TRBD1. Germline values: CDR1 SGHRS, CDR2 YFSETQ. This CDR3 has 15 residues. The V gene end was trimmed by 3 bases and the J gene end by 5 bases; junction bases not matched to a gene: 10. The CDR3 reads CASSWRTGDGTEAFF. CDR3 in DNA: TGCGCCAGCAGCTGGAGAACAGGGGATGGAACTGAAGCTTTCTTT.

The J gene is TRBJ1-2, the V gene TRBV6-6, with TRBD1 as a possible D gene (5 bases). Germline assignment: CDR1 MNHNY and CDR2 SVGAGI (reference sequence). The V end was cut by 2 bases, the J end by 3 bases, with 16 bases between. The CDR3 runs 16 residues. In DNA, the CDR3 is TGTGCCAGCAGTTACCTTGACAGTTTGACTGACTATGGCTACACCTTC. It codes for CASSYLDSLTDYGYTF.

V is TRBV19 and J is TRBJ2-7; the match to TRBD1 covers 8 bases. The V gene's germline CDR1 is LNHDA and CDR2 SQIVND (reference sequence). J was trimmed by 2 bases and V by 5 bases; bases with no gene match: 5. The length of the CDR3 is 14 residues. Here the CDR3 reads CASSPGTGPYEQYV. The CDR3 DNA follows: TGTGCCAGTAGTCCGGGGACAGGACCCTACGAGCAGTACGTC.

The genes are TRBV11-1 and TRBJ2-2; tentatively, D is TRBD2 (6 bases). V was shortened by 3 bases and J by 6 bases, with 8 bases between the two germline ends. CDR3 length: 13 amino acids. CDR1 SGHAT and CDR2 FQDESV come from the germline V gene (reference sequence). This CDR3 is CASSLTRSGELFF. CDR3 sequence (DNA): TGTGCCAGCAGCTTGACTAGATCCGGGGAGCTGTTTTTT.

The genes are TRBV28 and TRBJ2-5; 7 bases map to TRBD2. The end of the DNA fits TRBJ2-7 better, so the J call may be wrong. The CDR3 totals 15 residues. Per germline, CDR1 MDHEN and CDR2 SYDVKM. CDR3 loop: CASSSISGRRYEQYF. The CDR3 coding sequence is TGTGCCAGCAGTTCTATTAGCGGGCGTAGATACGAGCAGTACTTC.

In DNA, the CDR3 is TGTGCCAGCAGTTCGGACCCCCAATACGAGCAGTACTTC. This translates into CASSSDPQYEQYF. The chain has TRBV6-5 and TRBJ2-7, with D hard to call. Germline V gene data show CDR1 as MNHEY and CDR2 as SVGAGI. Trimming took 4 bases from V and 4 from J, leaving 11 bases between them. The CDR3 covers 13 residues.

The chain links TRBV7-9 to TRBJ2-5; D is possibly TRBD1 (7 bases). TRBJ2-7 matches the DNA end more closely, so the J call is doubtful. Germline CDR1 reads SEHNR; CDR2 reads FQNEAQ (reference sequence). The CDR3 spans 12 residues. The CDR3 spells CASSSQGGEQYF. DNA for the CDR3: TGTGCCAGCAGCTCTCAGGGGGGCGAGCAGTACTTC.